These 20 T cell receptor beta chains were all obtained from the same sample, sequenced in a study of cytomegalovirus exposure and HLA in healthy donors (dated by TCRdb to 2016 to 2017). The protocol used for the library was the immunoSEQ multiplex PCR assay. A mixture of 60 forward primers for TCR Vbeta segments and 13 reverse primers for TCR Jbeta segments was used in the multiplex PCR. The table comes from immuneACCESS by way of TCRdb, which keeps in-frame sequences with V and J called. Part of the clones is missing from these tables; in studies checked, under half for an unresolved V gene and the rest for unknown reasons. Present in this sample are roughly 180,000 clones, approximately 84% of which were seen just once. More than 4% of the sample belongs to the ten largest clones. Sequenced sample: PBMCs. Receptors originate from a man aged 18 to 30 in good health and CMV-seronegative.

The genes are TRBV7-9 and TRBJ1-3; D not resolved. The CDR3 spans 16 residues. Germline V gene sequence: CDR1 SEHNR, CDR2 FQNEAQ (reference sequence). V lost 1 base to trimming and J lost 2 bases, with 12 bases between them. The CDR3 DNA sequence: TGTGCCAGCAGCTTAGGAGGGCAACTGGCTGGAAACACCATATATTTT. Translation gives CASSLGGQLAGNTIYF.

The chain has TRBV28 and TRBJ2-7, with a tentative D call TRBD2 (5 bases). Per the germline V gene, CDR1 is MDHEN and CDR2 is SYDVKM. The CDR3 totals 15 residues. The V and J ends lost 1 base and 3 bases respectively, with 13 bases between them. The CDR3 reads CASSLYRGKGYEQYF. As DNA, the CDR3 is TGTGCCAGCAGTTTATATCGAGGGAAGGGCTACGAGCAGTACTTC.

The rearrangement uses TRBV6-5 and TRBJ1-1; possible D gene TRBD1, 6 bases. Germline V gene lookup returns CDR1 MNHEY and CDR2 SVGAGI. CDR3 length equals 15 residues. The V and J ends lost 0 bases and 4 bases respectively, with 12 bases between them. This chain's CDR3 is CASSYSIGGGTEAFF. CDR3 bases: TGTGCCAGCAGTTACTCGATAGGGGGTGGCACTGAAGCTTTCTTT.

Points on this clone: An end of the junction does not agree with germline; a read error may underlie this. The rearrangement links TRBV19 to TRBJ1-2; D is ambiguous. CDR3 length: 14 residues. Germline V gene sequence: CDR1 LNHDA, CDR2 SQIVND (reference sequence). CDR3 nucleotide sequence: TGTGCCAGTAGCACGACACTTCCTAACGATGGCTACACCTTC. It is translated as CASSTTLPNDGYTF.

This rearrangement joins TRBV27 to TRBJ1-1, with 7 bases matching TRBD1. CDR1 is MNHEY, CDR2 SMNVEV, per germline (reference sequence). This CDR3 spans 14 amino acids. With 5 bases clipped from V and 5 bases from J, the junction kept 8 bases outside the gene matches. The CDR3 is CASSPFAGGTEAFF. CDR3 nucleotides: TGTGCCAGCAGTCCATTCGCAGGGGGGACTGAAGCTTTCTTT.

The chain combines TRBV2 with TRBJ1-6, with D possibly being TRBD1 (6 bases). This CDR3 has 13 amino acids. Trimming cost V 7 bases and J 11 bases, with 15 bases left between them. The germline CDR1 and CDR2 sequences are SNHLY and FYNNEI. The chain's CDR3 is CASIGDMWTPLHF. CDR3 sequence (DNA): TGTGCCAGCATCGGGGACATGTGGACACCCCTCCACTTT.

This rearrangement joins TRBV11-2 to TRBJ2-7; perhaps TRBD1 as D (6 bases). CDR3 length: 16 residues. The ends were cut back, 0 bases at V and 3 bases at J, with 15 bases in the middle. Germline V gives CDR1 SGHAT, CDR2 FQNNGV. The CDR3 DNA follows: TGTGCCAGCAGCTTAGATCTGACAGGACTCCTCTACGAGCAGTACTTC. This codes for CASSLDLTGLLYEQYF.

As DNA, the CDR3 is TGTGCCAGCAGCTTCCAAGGGGCACAGGAGACCCAGTACTTC. Translation: CASSFQGAQETQYF. The V and J genes are TRBV5-5 and TRBJ2-5, with D maybe TRBD1 (5 bases). The germline CDR1 and CDR2 sequences are SGHKS and YYEKEE (reference sequence). The CDR3 has 14 amino acids. Deletions cut 2 bases from V and 5 bases from J, with 13 bases between. Together with reference TRBV5-5 and TRBJ2-5, the CDR3 gives the full variable domain: DAGVTQSPTHLIKTRGQQVTLRCSPISGHKSVSWYQQVLGQGPQFIFQYYEKEERGRGNFPDRFSARQFPNYSSELNVNALLLGDSALYLCASSFQGAQETQYFGPGTRLLVL.

The chain is built from TRBV6-6 and TRBJ1-1, with unresolved D. The CDR3 loop spans 15 amino acids. Germline CDR1 is MNHNY and CDR2 is SVGAGI (reference sequence). V lost 0 bases, J lost 5 bases, and 13 bases lay in between. Here the CDR3 reads CASSYSPRVRTEAFF. CDR3 DNA: TGTGCCAGCAGTTACTCCCCCAGAGTGAGGACTGAAGCTTTCTTT.

V and J are TRBV29-1 and TRBJ1-1; weak D call: TRBD1 (5 bases). The CDR3 runs 12 residues. V dropped 4 bases and J dropped 5 bases, with 11 bases sitting between them. The V gene's germline CDR1 is SQVTM and CDR2 ANQGSEA. The CDR3 coding sequence is TGCAGCGTTGTTTCCGGGGGGACTGAAGCTTTCTTT. Its protein is CSVVSGGTEAFF.

This sequence joins TRBV7-2 and TRBJ1-2; the D gene is possibly TRBD1 (6 bases). The CDR3 contains 18 residues. V was clipped by 5 bases and J by 2 bases, with 24 bases between them. CDR1 and CDR2 from the germline V gene are SGHTA and FQGNSA. In DNA form, the CDR3 reads TGTGCCAGCAGCATTCGGTTTCTGGACAGCATTACAAACTATGGCTACACCTTC. Protein sequence: CASSIRFLDSITNYGYTF. The full variable domain, with the rest looked up from reference TRBV7-2 and TRBJ1-2, is GAGVSQSPSNKVTEKGKDVELRCDPISGHTALYWYRQSLGQGLEFLIYFQGNSAPDKSGLPSDRFSAERTGGSVSTLTIQRTQQEDSAVYLCASSIRFLDSITNYGYTFGSGTRLTVV.

The rearrangement joins TRBV28 to TRBJ2-1; D is perhaps TRBD2 (6 bases). Trimming left V 2 bases short and J 8 bases short, with 13 bases between. The CDR3 sequence is 14 residues long. Germline-derived CDR1 and CDR2 are MDHEN and SYDVKM. DNA for the CDR3: TGTGCCAGCAGTTTAAAGACTAGTGTAGATGAGCAGTTCTTC. Protein: CASSLKTSVDEQFF.

The chain links TRBV6-5 to TRBJ1-5, with 9 bases lining up with TRBD1. The CDR3 extends over 15 amino acids. Germline loops: CDR1 MNHEY, CDR2 SVGAGI. Unmatched junction bases numbered 10, after V lost 6 bases and J lost 7 bases. The CDR3 region is CASRTSGTGRQPQHF. DNA for the CDR3: TGTGCCAGCAGGACCTCCGGGACAGGGAGGCAGCCCCAGCATTTT.

This chain links TRBV29-1 with TRBJ1-1; 9 bases agree with TRBD1. V lost 1 base, J lost 5 bases, and 11 bases stayed unmatched. This CDR3 is 16 amino acids long. Per germline, CDR1 SQVTM and CDR2 ANQGSEA. CDR3 amino acids: CSVEGAQGAAGTEAFF. In DNA, the CDR3 is TGCAGCGTTGAAGGGGCACAGGGGGCGGCTGGTACTGAAGCTTTCTTT.

CDR3 in amino acids: CASSLRDPGTEAFF. CDR3 nucleotides: TGTGCCAGCAGTTTACGAGACCCGGGCACTGAAGCTTTCTTT. The chain joins TRBV27 to TRBJ1-1; D gene ambiguous. The CDR3 runs to 14 residues. The germline V and J ends were trimmed by 2 bases and 4 bases, with 11 bases remaining between them. The germline CDR1 and CDR2 sequences are MNHEY and SMNVEV (reference sequence).

This chain connects TRBV5-4 to TRBJ2-7; TRBD1 matches at 7 bases. The V and J ends lost 4 bases and 3 bases, in that order; junction bases with no gene match: 7. CDR3 size: 14 residues. Germline V gene lookup returns CDR1 SGHNT and CDR2 YYREEE (reference sequence). The CDR3 region has the DNA TGTGCCAGCAGCCCCGGGACAGCCGTCTACGAGCAGTACTTC. Translated: CASSPGTAVYEQYF. Full variable domain (missing parts from reference TRBV5-4 and TRBJ2-7): ETGVTQSPTHLIKTRGQQVTLRCSSQSGHNTVSWYQQALGQGPQFIFQYYREEENGRGNFPPRFSGLQFPNYSSELNVNALELDDSALYLCASSPGTAVYEQYFGPGTRLTVT.

This clone was counted a few times. The chain is built from TRBV4-1 and TRBJ2-7, with D possibly being TRBD1 (6 bases). Trimming pared 2 bases from V and 3 bases from J, leaving 11 bases between. From germline, CDR1 is MGHRA and CDR2 YSYEKL. The CDR3 is made up of 14 amino acids. CDR3: CASSQTGTGYEQYF. The CDR3 nucleotides are TGCGCCAGCAGCCAAACAGGGACCGGCTACGAGCAGTACTTC.

The table lists this clone with a count of one. The rearrangement joins TRBV5-1 to TRBJ2-5; D is perhaps TRBD2 (5 bases). Deletions cut 2 bases from V and 5 bases from J, with 10 bases between. The germline V gene encodes CDR1 SGHRS and CDR2 YFSETQ. This CDR3 region has 13 residues. The CDR3 here is CASSFIGEETQYF. The CDR3 bases are TGCGCCAGCAGCTTTATCGGGGAGGAGACCCAGTACTTC.

The genes are TRBV5-4 and TRBJ2-5; D might be TRBD2 (5 bases). Germline V gene data show CDR1 as SGHNT and CDR2 as YYREEE (reference sequence). Trimming left V 2 bases short and J 4 bases short, with 12 bases between. The CDR3 has 14 amino acids. Here the CDR3 DNA reads TGTGCCAGCAGCTTAGGCGACGAGGGAGAGACCCAGTACTTC. Encoded protein: CASSLGDEGETQYF.

V is TRBV28 and J is TRBJ1-2, with TRBD1 matching 10 bases. V lost 4 bases to trimming and J lost 3 bases; unmatched junction nucleotides: 5. CDR3 size: 15 residues. CDR1 is MDHEN, CDR2 SYDVKM, per germline. The CDR3 DNA sequence: TGTGCCAGCAGTTCGACAGGGGGCGGGTACTATGGCTACACCTTC. Translating it yields CASSSTGGGYYGYTF.